Sequencing of this TCR beta chain was carried out in a study of blood T cells in healthy people across ages (dated by TCRdb to between 2015 and 2016). Study-wide context: In model experiments, template switching captured roughly one uniquely barcoded TCR beta cDNA molecule for every two T cells. Using deep sequencing normalized with unique cDNA molecular identifiers, the study measured how TCR beta repertoire diversity changes with age. Four age groups were formed from the donors: young (average approximately 15 years), middle-aged (roughly 38), aged (about 62) and long-lived (about 80). To avoid experimental bias, donors of different ages were distributed randomly across sequencing lanes. Two additional independent replicas of 1 million unique cDNA reads from the same blood draw were analyzed for two donors (one aged 18 to 30 and one aged 80 or older).

V is pared back by 4 bases and J by 4 bases, with 17 bases lying between the germline termini. From cysteine to phenylalanine, the CDR3 is 14 amino acids long. Only the CDR3 region is kept as DNA, spanning 42 bases read in frame from base 1. CDR1 and CDR2 are read off the germline V gene (reference sequence) as DFQATT and SNEGSKA. Comment on this clonotype: Its binding antigen is unknown. The record has no base qualities; no much larger clone is one base away.

What the research found in general, with its limitations: Because the CMV infection status of the donors was unknown, age-related changes in expanded clonotypes may potentially have been confounded. Observed TCR beta diversity per million T cells fell roughly linearly with age, and a significant reduction was already apparent by age approximately 41. A strong correlation was found between observed TCR beta diversity and the percentage of naive T cells measured by flow cytometry. Since profiling was done on bulk unsorted PBMCs, naive and antigen-experienced compartments could not be conclusively compared. The long-lived group showed more naive CD4+ T cells, fewer expanded clones and increased TCR diversity than the aged group, suggesting age selection. Total diversity estimates from one million sequenced T cells were considered lower bounds and underestimates.

Library generation was performed with 5' RACE. The instrument given in TCRdb is Illumina HiSeq 2500. The second PCR ran for roughly 7 to 12 cycles and used a J-beta primer mix along with a sample-barcoded 5' primer. A unique molecular identifier was introduced onto each TCR beta cDNA molecule by a template-switch 5' adaptor carrying 12 random nucleotides. At least 2.5 million CDR3-containing paired-end reads were obtained from each sample. All of the RNA was converted into first-strand cDNA using the Mint cDNA synthesis kit, with a TRBC-specific oligonucleotide serving as the primer. After uracil-DNA glycosylase treatment, a first 18-cycle PCR used universal primers M1SS and BC2_uni_R on all cDNA. On the authors' methods: Each sample was normalized by randomly selecting 1 million high-quality reads, each carrying a distinct molecular identifier. Reads with shared molecular identifiers were discarded instead of being binned into consensus sequences. MiTCR, run with a Q25 quality threshold and the strictest error-elimination algorithm, handled CDR3 identification, clonotype clustering and error correction. A nonparametric unseen species model using Euler transformation provided a lower-bound estimate of total TCR beta diversity. TCRdb cleaned the public reads at Q25 with fastp, built clones with MiXCR and kept in-frame beta chains. Entries are consolidated by CDR3 protein sequence, retaining the most common genes and DNA. TCRdb, not the original authors, processed these V and J calls. The sample has roughly 830,000 distinct CDR3 sequences on record, under 80% of them singletons. Around a quarter of the sample is held by the ten biggest clonotypes.

The donors were roughly 40 Caucasian individuals from Russia, aged roughly 6 to 90 years, who were systemically healthy. Around 9.8 milliliters of peripheral blood were collected from each donor into EDTA-treated Vacutainer tubes. Ficoll-Paque density-gradient centrifugation was used to isolate PBMCs, with at least 6.5 million per sample. Total RNA, at least 5 micrograms per sample, was extracted from PBMCs with Trizol reagent. Naive CD45RAhigh/CD27high T cell percentages were measured by flow cytometry on a PBMC aliquot from every donor. This chain joins TRBV20-1 to TRBJ2-7; the best D guess is TRBD1, with 6 bases matching. The sequence came from a man in his thirties or forties in good health. Sequenced input: blood. The CDR3 corresponds to CSATLPGTPYEQYF. The DNA reads as follows: TGCAGTGCTACCCTCCCGGGGACACCTTACGAGCAGTACTTC.